Sequencing of this T cell receptor beta chain was carried out in a study of T-cell reconstitution after alpha-beta-depleted transplantation in children. Preparation of the TCRbeta library involved a method that used unique molecular identifiers. TCRdb analysed the PCR reads with MiXCR anew, one entry per CDR3 protein. The sample lists over 550,000 distinct CDR3 sequences; about 10% were seen once. The CDR3 loop spans 16 amino acids. Germline V gene lookup returns CDR1 SQVTM and CDR2 ANQGSEA. J was trimmed by 7 bases and V by 3 bases; bases with no gene match: 9. The sample consisted of PBMCs from the stem cell graft donor, taken from the stem cell graft. The clonotype originates from a human donor who donated a stem cell graft to a child with acute myeloid leukemia. The gene calls are TRBV29-1 and TRBJ2-7; 16 bases align to TRBD2. Here the CDR3 reads CSVDGTSGRGAEEQYF. CDR3 in DNA: TGCAGCGTTGACGGGACTAGCGGGAGGGGGGCCGAGGAGCAGTACTTC.